This is a list of T cell receptor beta chains from one sample in a study of blood T cell repertoires in COVID-19. Clones were read by immunoSEQ multiplex PCR, and TCRdb kept only the in-frame ones, dropping some. This table holds about 140,000 clones, approximately 78% found once. The specimen was peripheral blood. These receptors all come from a woman aged 80 or older with acute or convalescent COVID-19. CDR3s include the opening cysteine and the closing phenylalanine or tryptophan. Fields, in order: V gene, clone size, J gene, D gene, CDR3 DNA, CDR3 protein. D genes are given only for firm matches. Not all rows give a size; the values are once, few, many and, for expanded clones, a class.

v_call: TRBV6-6
clone_size: few
j_call: TRBJ1-2
d_call: -
cdr3_nt: TGTGCCAGCAGTTCTATCACGACAGGAACAAACTATGGCTACACCTTC
cdr3_aa: CASSSITTGTNYGYTF

v_call: TRBV5-5
clone_size: -
j_call: TRBJ2-2
d_call: TRBD2
cdr3_nt: TGTGCCAGCAGCTTCCGCGGGAGTGAGACCGGGGAGCTGTTTTTT
cdr3_aa: CASSFRGSETGELFF

v_call: TRBV12-3/TRBV12-4
clone_size: -
j_call: TRBJ2-7
d_call: TRBD2
cdr3_nt: TGTGCCAGCAGCCATGGGAGGGTCGAGCAGTACTTC
cdr3_aa: CASSHGRVEQYF

v_call: TRBV5-6
clone_size: -
j_call: TRBJ2-7
d_call: TRBD1
cdr3_nt: TGTGCCAGCAGTCGACAGGGTCCCTACGAGCAGTACTTC
cdr3_aa: CASSRQGPYEQYF

v_call: TRBV4-1
clone_size: -
j_call: TRBJ1-6
d_call: TRBD1
cdr3_nt: TGCGCCAGCAGCCAAGAGGGACAGGGGGTTAATTCACCCCTCCACTTT
cdr3_aa: CASSQEGQGVNSPLHF

v_call: TRBV7-6
clone_size: -
j_call: TRBJ1-6
d_call: -
cdr3_nt: TGTGCCAGCAGCCCGACAAAGTATAATTCACCCCTCCACTTT
cdr3_aa: CASSPTKYNSPLHF

v_call: TRBV18
clone_size: -
j_call: TRBJ2-1
d_call: TRBD2
cdr3_nt: TGTGCCAGCTCACCGGGACTAGCCAGTGAGCAGTTCTTC
cdr3_aa: CASSPGLASEQFF

v_call: TRBV11-2
clone_size: -
j_call: TRBJ2-6
d_call: -
cdr3_nt: TGTGCCAGCAGCTTACCGTATAATAACGTCCTGACTTTC
cdr3_aa: CASSLPYNNVLTF

v_call: TRBV28
clone_size: -
j_call: TRBJ2-3
d_call: -
cdr3_nt: TGTGCCAGCAGTCCGGGTGGCACAGATACGCAGTATTTT
cdr3_aa: CASSPGGTDTQYF

v_call: TRBV7-3
clone_size: few
j_call: TRBJ1-1
d_call: TRBD1
cdr3_nt: TGTGCCAGCAGCCACGACAGGGATGGTGAAGCTTTCTTT
cdr3_aa: CASSHDRDGEAFF

v_call: TRBV15
clone_size: few
j_call: TRBJ1-2
d_call: -
cdr3_nt: TGTGCCACCAGCAGAGTTTTGTTAGGGGCTGGCTACACCTTC
cdr3_aa: CATSRVLLGAGYTF

v_call: TRBV2
clone_size: -
j_call: TRBJ1-6
d_call: -
cdr3_nt: TGTGCCAGCAGTGGATTGGAGGGGAGCAATAATTCACCCCTCCACTTT
cdr3_aa: CASSGLEGSNNSPLHF

v_call: TRBV7-9
clone_size: -
j_call: TRBJ2-1
d_call: TRBD2
cdr3_nt: TGTGCCAGCAGCTTCGCAAGCGGGGGGGCGTACAATGAGCAGTTCTTC
cdr3_aa: CASSFASGGAYNEQFF

v_call: TRBV5-1
clone_size: -
j_call: TRBJ2-2
d_call: -
cdr3_nt: TGCGCCAGCAGCGAAACAGGGAACACCGGGGAGCTGTTTTTT
cdr3_aa: CASSETGNTGELFF

v_call: TRBV7-9
clone_size: few
j_call: TRBJ2-3
d_call: TRBD2
cdr3_nt: TGTGCCAGCAGAGGGGCTAGCGGGAAATGGTTTGGAGATACGCAGTATTTT
cdr3_aa: CASRGASGKWFGDTQYF

v_call: TRBV24-1
clone_size: -
j_call: TRBJ2-5
d_call: -
cdr3_nt: TGTGCCACCAGTGACGCCCTGGAGTACCAAGAGACCCAGTACTTC
cdr3_aa: CATSDALEYQETQYF

v_call: TRBV6-1
clone_size: -
j_call: TRBJ1-2
d_call: -
cdr3_nt: TGTGCCAGCAGTGATCTTGGGAGAGGAGGTGGCTACACCTTC
cdr3_aa: CASSDLGRGGGYTF

v_call: TRBV6-2/TRBV6-3
clone_size: -
j_call: TRBJ2-7
d_call: TRBD1
cdr3_nt: TGTGCCAGCAGCCAGACAGGGTCCTACGAGCAGTACTTC
cdr3_aa: CASSQTGSYEQYF

v_call: TRBV19
clone_size: -
j_call: TRBJ1-4
d_call: TRBD1
cdr3_nt: TGTGCCAGTACCGGGGGACAGGGCTCGAATGAAAAACTGTTTTTT
cdr3_aa: CASTGGQGSNEKLFF

v_call: TRBV7-2
clone_size: -
j_call: TRBJ1-2
d_call: -
cdr3_nt: TGTGCCAGCAGCTTAGGAGGTGACTACTATGGCTACACCTTC
cdr3_aa: CASSLGGDYYGYTF

v_call: TRBV2
clone_size: -
j_call: TRBJ2-1
d_call: -
cdr3_nt: TGTGCCAGCAGTGCAGGGTTTGCCTACAATGAGCAGTTCTTC
cdr3_aa: CASSAGFAYNEQFF

v_call: TRBV15
clone_size: once
j_call: TRBJ2-1
d_call: TRBD2
cdr3_nt: TGTGCCACCAGCAGAAGGGGACTAGCGGTTTACAATGAGCAGTTCTTC
cdr3_aa: CATSRRGLAVYNEQFF

v_call: TRBV5-6
clone_size: -
j_call: TRBJ2-7
d_call: -
cdr3_nt: TGTGCCAGCAGCTTTCCGGGTCATATCCACGAGCAGTACTTC
cdr3_aa: CASSFPGHIHEQYF

v_call: TRBV5-1
clone_size: few
j_call: TRBJ1-1
d_call: -
cdr3_nt: TGCGCCAGCAGCTCGGGTGGAGGGAGATTAAAAGCTTTCTTT
cdr3_aa: CASSSGGGRLKAFF

v_call: TRBV6-4
clone_size: -
j_call: TRBJ2-7
d_call: -
cdr3_nt: TGTGCCAGCAGTGGACAGTTCTTAACCTACGAGCAGTACTTC
cdr3_aa: CASSGQFLTYEQYF

v_call: TRBV7-2
clone_size: -
j_call: TRBJ1-2
d_call: -
cdr3_nt: TGTGCCAGCACTCCAGAGGGAACGCCTCTCCCCAGTGGCTACACCTTC
cdr3_aa: CASTPEGTPLPSGYTF

v_call: TRBV10-1
clone_size: -
j_call: TRBJ2-1
d_call: -
cdr3_nt: TGCGCCAGTGCCCCAGAGGAGCTCAATGAGCAGTTCTTC
cdr3_aa: CASAPEELNEQFF

v_call: TRBV28
clone_size: few
j_call: TRBJ2-1
d_call: -
cdr3_nt: TGTGCCAGCAGTCCCGACTGGGCGGGGTCCCACAATGAGCAGTTCTTC
cdr3_aa: CASSPDWAGSHNEQFF

v_call: TRBV5-4
clone_size: -
j_call: TRBJ2-5
d_call: TRBD2
cdr3_nt: TGTGCCAGCCGGTTCGGGCCGAGCGGGGGAGAGACCCAGTACTTC
cdr3_aa: CASRFGPSGGETQYF

v_call: TRBV19
clone_size: -
j_call: TRBJ1-5
d_call: TRBD1
cdr3_nt: TGTGCCAGTAGTATAGGGGACAGGGTTCGTCAGCCCCAGCATTTT
cdr3_aa: CASSIGDRVRQPQHF

v_call: TRBV5-1
clone_size: -
j_call: TRBJ1-2
d_call: TRBD1
cdr3_nt: TGCGCCAGCAGCATGGAGAGCCGGACAGGGGGCGAGGGCTACACCTTC
cdr3_aa: CASSMESRTGGEGYTF

v_call: TRBV3-1/TRBV3-2
clone_size: -
j_call: TRBJ1-3
d_call: TRBD1
cdr3_nt: TGTGCCAGCAGCCAGGGCAGGGGGCTCTCTGGAAACACCATATATTTT
cdr3_aa: CASSQGRGLSGNTIYF

v_call: TRBV6-5
clone_size: -
j_call: TRBJ1-1
d_call: TRBD1
cdr3_nt: TGTGCCAGCAGCCTCAGGGGGGTAAACACTGAAGCTTTCTTT
cdr3_aa: CASSLRGVNTEAFF

v_call: TRBV2
clone_size: -
j_call: TRBJ2-1
d_call: TRBD2
cdr3_nt: TGTGCCAGCAGTGATGTCGGGCGGGAGTCGTCGTTCTTC
cdr3_aa: CASSDVGRESSFF

v_call: TRBV4-1
clone_size: -
j_call: TRBJ1-1
d_call: -
cdr3_nt: TGCGCCAGCAGCCAAGATGCGTTGCGGGGGGCGAGACTGAACACTGAAGCTTTCTTT
cdr3_aa: CASSQDALRGARLNTEAFF

v_call: TRBV25-1
clone_size: -
j_call: TRBJ1-2
d_call: -
cdr3_nt: TGTGCCAGCAGTGAATCAGGGTTTGGCTACACCTTC
cdr3_aa: CASSESGFGYTF

v_call: TRBV5-1
clone_size: -
j_call: TRBJ1-6
d_call: TRBD1
cdr3_nt: TGCGCCAGCAGCTTCGTGACAGGGTGGGATTCACCCCTCCACTTT
cdr3_aa: CASSFVTGWDSPLHF

v_call: TRBV29-1
clone_size: -
j_call: TRBJ1-1
d_call: -
cdr3_nt: TGCAGCGTTGTTCGGGGGGGACAAGGTGAAGCTTTCTTT
cdr3_aa: CSVVRGGQGEAFF

v_call: TRBV6-1
clone_size: few
j_call: TRBJ1-2
d_call: TRBD1
cdr3_nt: TGTGCCAGCAGTGAACCCGGGACAGCTAACTATGGCTACACCTTC
cdr3_aa: CASSEPGTANYGYTF

v_call: TRBV28
clone_size: few
j_call: TRBJ2-7
d_call: TRBD1
cdr3_nt: TGTGCCAGCAGTCGGACAGGGGCTCGCCTGTACGAGCAGTACTTC
cdr3_aa: CASSRTGARLYEQYF

v_call: TRBV4-1
clone_size: -
j_call: TRBJ1-2
d_call: TRBD1
cdr3_nt: TGCGCCAGCAGCCAAACTTGGCGGGACAGGGACGGCTACACCTTC
cdr3_aa: CASSQTWRDRDGYTF

v_call: TRBV7-8
clone_size: -
j_call: TRBJ2-5
d_call: TRBD1
cdr3_nt: TGTGCCAGCAGCCAGGGGGTAGGGGAGACCCAGTACTTC
cdr3_aa: CASSQGVGETQYF

v_call: TRBV5-1
clone_size: -
j_call: TRBJ2-7
d_call: TRBD1
cdr3_nt: TGCGCCAGCTCCCCGGTCCAGGGGGCGGGCGAGCAGTACTTC
cdr3_aa: CASSPVQGAGEQYF

v_call: TRBV2
clone_size: -
j_call: TRBJ1-1
d_call: -
cdr3_nt: TGTGCCAGCATCGGGGGGCTGGGCACTGAAGCTTTCTTT
cdr3_aa: CASIGGLGTEAFF

v_call: TRBV19
clone_size: -
j_call: TRBJ2-2
d_call: -
cdr3_nt: TGTGCCAGTAGTACGGCCGGGGAGCTGTTTTTT
cdr3_aa: CASSTAGELFF